Each of the 16 T cell receptor beta chains below was sequenced from the same sample in a study of cytomegalovirus exposure and HLA in healthy donors. Researchers ran the PCR with 60 Vbeta and 13 Jbeta primers. Using immunoSEQ multiplex PCR, the repertoire was profiled, and TCRdb retains in-frame clones only, with some absent. The table has over 150,000 clones, approximately 79% seen once. What was sequenced was PBMCs. These receptors were taken from a girl under 18 in good health and CMV-seropositive.

This chain uses TRBV6-1 with TRBJ2-7; TRBD1 aligns across 7 bases. Germline V gene sequence: CDR1 MNHNS, CDR2 SASEGT. The CDR3 runs 16 residues. V was pared by 4 bases and J by 1 base, with 10 bases of the junction left unmatched. CDR3 coding DNA: TGTGCCAGCAGTGGGTCGGACAGGTTTCGTTCCTACGAGCAGTACTTC. Translating gives CASSGSDRFRSYEQYF.

The rearrangement uses TRBV6-6 and TRBJ1-5, with D unresolved. Germline CDR1 is MNHNY and CDR2 is SVGAGI (reference sequence). CDR3 size: 14 residues. V was cut by 7 bases and J by 2 bases, with 12 bases left in between. CDR3 amino acids: CASKGLRGNQPQHF. The CDR3 nucleotides read TGTGCCAGCAAAGGACTTAGGGGCAATCAGCCCCAGCATTTT.

The rearrangement uses TRBV9 and TRBJ1-5; D is undetermined. Trimming pared 0 bases from V and 3 bases from J, leaving 13 bases between. This CDR3 has 16 residues. The germline CDR1 and CDR2 sequences are SGDLS and YYNGEE. CDR3 sequence: CASSVDEGAFNQPQHF. CDR3 bases: TGTGCCAGCAGCGTAGACGAGGGAGCCTTCAATCAGCCCCAGCATTTT. The full variable domain, in which reference TRBV9 and TRBJ1-5 provide the parts outside the CDR3, is DSGVTQTPKHLITATGQRVTLRCSPRSGDLSVYWYQQSLDQGLQFLIQYYNGEERAKGNILERFSAQQFPDLHSELNLSSLELGDSALYFCASSVDEGAFNQPQHFGDGTRLSIL.

The V gene is TRBV7-6, the J gene TRBJ2-7; tentative D call: TRBD1 (6 bases). Germline V lookup: CDR1 SGHVS, CDR2 FNYEAQ. The CDR3 covers 15 residues. V lost 6 bases and J 2 bases, leaving 17 bases between the germline ends. CDR3 sequence reads: CASSRGQSRPYEQYF. The CDR3 coding sequence is TGTGCCAGCAGTCGAGGACAGTCCCGGCCCTACGAGCAGTACTTC.

This clone occurred a few times. This rearrangement joins TRBV7-9 to TRBJ1-1; D remains ambiguous. Per the germline V gene, CDR1 is SEHNR and CDR2 is FQNEAQ (reference sequence). The length of the CDR3 is 13 residues. Trimming took off 5 bases at V and 0 bases at J, with 7 bases between the two ends. The CDR3 DNA is TGTGCCAGCAGCGATTCGGTGAACACTGAAGCTTTCTTT. Amino acids: CASSDSVNTEAFF.

The chain is built from TRBV7-2 and TRBJ2-3; 11 bases align to TRBD1. CDR3 length: 16 residues. V gave up 3 bases and J gave up 6 bases; unmatched junction bases: 8. Germline CDR1 is SGHTA and CDR2 is FQGNSA. In DNA form, the CDR3 reads TGTGCCAGCAGCTTCACCGGGACAGGGGGTTGGGATACGCAGTATTTT. Protein product: CASSFTGTGGWDTQYF.

This clone has only one observation. The genes are TRBV21-1 and TRBJ2-2; the D segment call TRBD2 is taken from the table without a DNA check. TRBV21-1 is a pseudogene. CDR3 length equals 18 residues. CDR3 region: CASSKGLAGGLRTGELFF. The CDR3 DNA is TGTGCCAGCAGCAAAGGACTAGCGGGGGGGCTGAGGACCGGGGAGCTGTTTTTT.

The chain couples TRBV4-3 to TRBJ2-2; TRBD1 is a possible D gene (5 bases). This CDR3 is 16 amino acids long. The germline V gene encodes CDR1 LGHNA and CDR2 YSLEER. V was trimmed by 7 bases and J by 5 bases, leaving 20 bases between them. Here the CDR3 reads CASTWALPQETGELFF. CDR3 nucleotide sequence: TGCGCCAGCACCTGGGCGCTCCCACAGGAAACCGGGGAGCTGTTTTTT.

This chain connects TRBV19 to TRBJ2-6; D not certain. Germline values: CDR1 LNHDA, CDR2 SQIVND (reference sequence). V lost 7 bases and J 4 bases, leaving 11 bases between the germline ends. CDR3 length: 14 amino acids. The DNA of the CDR3 is TGTGCCAGTACCCCCGGGTCAGGGGCCAACGTCCTGACTTTC. Protein product: CASTPGSGANVLTF. The full variable domain, rest sourced from reference TRBV19 and TRBJ2-6, is DGGITQSPKYLFRKEGQNVTLSCEQNLNHDAMYWYRQDPGQGLRLIYYSQIVNDFQKGDIAEGYSVSREKKESFPLTVTSAQKNPTAFYLCASTPGSGANVLTFGAGSRLTVL.

The chain has TRBV9 and TRBJ2-7; 9 bases align to TRBD1. The CDR3 spans 15 residues. V dropped 3 bases and J dropped 1; count of bases not matched to a gene: 5. The germline gives CDR1 SGDLS, CDR2 YYNGEE. In nucleotides, the CDR3 is TGTGCCAGCAGCGGGGGGACAGGGTCATCCTACGAGCAGTACTTC. Translating it yields CASSGGTGSSYEQYF.

This clone showed up just once. This chain connects TRBV6-5 to TRBJ1-5; D perhaps matches TRBD1 (6 bases). V gave up 4 bases and J gave up 0 bases, with 10 bases separating them. Germline loops: CDR1 MNHEY, CDR2 SVGAGI. The CDR3 sequence is 15 residues long. DNA of the CDR3: TGTGCCAGCAGTTTTGCAGGGGATAGCAATCAGCCCCAGCATTTT. This sequence encodes CASSFAGDSNQPQHF.

The chain joins TRBV19 to TRBJ2-7; maybe TRBD2 (6 bases). CDR1 is LNHDA, CDR2 SQIVND, per germline (reference sequence). The V and J ends lost 7 bases and 1 base respectively, with 20 bases between them. The CDR3 sequence is 16 residues long. For the CDR3, the DNA is TGTGCCAGTACCCCGAGCTCGGGGGAGCTTTCCTACGAGCAGTACTTC. Translation: CASTPSSGELSYEQYF.

The gene calls are TRBV5-4 and TRBJ2-3; TRBD1 might be the D (5 bases). The V and J ends lost 2 bases and 5 bases respectively, with 12 bases between them. Germline-derived CDR1 and CDR2 are SGHNT and YYREEE (reference sequence). The CDR3 is made up of 14 amino acids. CDR3 in amino acids: CASSFDQGGDTQYF. CDR3 nucleotides: TGTGCCAGCAGCTTTGATCAGGGTGGAGATACGCAGTATTTT. The full variable domain, its missing parts supplied by reference TRBV5-4 and TRBJ2-3, is ETGVTQSPTHLIKTRGQQVTLRCSSQSGHNTVSWYQQALGQGPQFIFQYYREEENGRGNFPPRFSGLQFPNYSSELNVNALELDDSALYLCASSFDQGGDTQYFGPGTRLTVL.

The rearrangement uses TRBV6-1 and TRBJ1-2; TRBD1 matches at 9 bases. With V trimmed by 4 bases and J by 3 bases, 3 bases remained unmatched. The germline V gene encodes CDR1 MNHNS and CDR2 SASEGT. This CDR3 is built from 14 residues. This CDR3 is CASSGTGVDYGYTF. The DNA for the CDR3 is TGTGCCAGCAGTGGGACAGGGGTGGACTATGGCTACACCTTC.

The chain combines TRBV10-3 with TRBJ2-7, with D possibly TRBD1 on 5 matching bases. The ends were cut back, 3 bases at V and 8 bases at J, with 20 bases in the middle. The germline V gene encodes CDR1 ENHRY and CDR2 SYGVKD. The CDR3 is 15 amino acids. CDR3 sequence reads: CAISDLDSPADQQYF. As DNA, the CDR3 is TGTGCCATCAGTGATCTAGACAGCCCAGCTGACCAGCAGTACTTC.

The V and J genes are TRBV7-7 and TRBJ2-7, with D possibly TRBD2 on 6 matching bases. CDR1 SSHAT and CDR2 FNYEAQ come from the germline V gene (reference sequence). The CDR3 has 13 residues. V shed 6 bases and J shed 3 bases, with 12 bases lying between them. CDR3 in amino acids: CASRSSVDYEQYF. Written as DNA, the CDR3 is TGTGCCAGCAGGTCTAGCGTGGACTACGAGCAGTACTTC.